This T cell receptor beta chain was sequenced during a study of shared clonotypes between healthy human individuals. About the study: Three plates were used per donor for CD4 naive, three for CD4 memory, two for CD8 naive and one for CD8 memory. Study-wide points: Among donors, clonotype sharing was expected to be affected by sequencing depth.

The V segment lost 0 bases and the J segment 8 bases; nucleotides outside the gene matches: 4. Germline V gene data show CDR1 as SGHRS and CDR2 as YFSETQ. This CDR3 is 14 amino acids long. In regard to this clone: Its antigen is currently unknown.

Deep was the level at which the assay was run. Replicate PCRs from sorted subsets contained around 200 ng DNA, which is tens of thousands of T cell genomes. Produced via immunoSEQ multiplex PCR; TCRdb's table is partial and in-frame only. The sample contains approximately 2.5 million clones, roughly 92% of which appear only once. This clonotype was sampled from a man between 18 and 35 years old in good health. The genes are TRBV5-1 and TRBJ2-1; TRBD2 matches at 8 bases. The sample taken for sequencing was naive CD4+ T cells sorted from blood. The subset denotes: CD45RA+ positively selected. The chain's CDR3 is CASSLGGRWDEQFF. The CDR3 DNA follows: TGCGCCAGCAGCTTGGGCGGGAGGTGGGATGAGCAGTTCTTC.